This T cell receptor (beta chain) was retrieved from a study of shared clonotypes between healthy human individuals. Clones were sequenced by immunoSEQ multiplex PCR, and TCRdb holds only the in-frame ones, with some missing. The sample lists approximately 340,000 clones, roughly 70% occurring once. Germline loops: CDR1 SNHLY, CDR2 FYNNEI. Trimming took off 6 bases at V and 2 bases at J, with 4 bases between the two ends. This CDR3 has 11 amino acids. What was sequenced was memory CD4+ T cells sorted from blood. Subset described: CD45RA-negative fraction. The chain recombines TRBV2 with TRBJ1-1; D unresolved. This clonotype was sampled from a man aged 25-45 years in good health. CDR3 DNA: TGTGCCAGCAGCGATAACACTGAAGCTTTCTTT. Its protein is CASSDNTEAFF.